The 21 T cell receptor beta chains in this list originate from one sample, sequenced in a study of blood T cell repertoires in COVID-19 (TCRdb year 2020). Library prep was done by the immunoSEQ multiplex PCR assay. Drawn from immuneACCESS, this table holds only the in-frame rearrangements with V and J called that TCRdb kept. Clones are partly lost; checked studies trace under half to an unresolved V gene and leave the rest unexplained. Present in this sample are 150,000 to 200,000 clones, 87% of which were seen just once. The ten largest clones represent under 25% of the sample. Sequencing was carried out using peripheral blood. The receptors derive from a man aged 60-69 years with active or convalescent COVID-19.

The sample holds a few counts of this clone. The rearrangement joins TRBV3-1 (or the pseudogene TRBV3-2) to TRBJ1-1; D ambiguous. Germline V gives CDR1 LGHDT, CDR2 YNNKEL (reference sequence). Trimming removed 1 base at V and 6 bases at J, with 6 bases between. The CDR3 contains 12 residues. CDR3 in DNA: TGTGCCAGCAGCCAAGCGCAGGCTGAAGCTTTCTTT. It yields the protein CASSQAQAEAFF.

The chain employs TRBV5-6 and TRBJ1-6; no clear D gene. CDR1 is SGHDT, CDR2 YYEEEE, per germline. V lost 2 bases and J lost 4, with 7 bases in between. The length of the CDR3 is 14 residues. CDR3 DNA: TGTGCCAGCAGCTTTTGGGAGTATAATTCACCCCTCCACTTT. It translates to CASSFWEYNSPLHF.

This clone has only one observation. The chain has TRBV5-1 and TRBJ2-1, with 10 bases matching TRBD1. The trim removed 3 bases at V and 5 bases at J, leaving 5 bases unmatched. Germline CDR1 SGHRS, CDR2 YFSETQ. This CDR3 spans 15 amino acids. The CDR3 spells CASSSGQGNDNEQFF. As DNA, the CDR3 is TGCGCCAGCAGCTCGGGACAGGGGAACGACAATGAGCAGTTCTTC.

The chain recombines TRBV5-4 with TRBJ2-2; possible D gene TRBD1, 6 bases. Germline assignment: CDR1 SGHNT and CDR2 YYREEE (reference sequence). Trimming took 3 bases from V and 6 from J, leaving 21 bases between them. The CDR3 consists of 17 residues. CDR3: CASSSSGRYREPGELFF. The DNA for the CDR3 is TGTGCCAGCAGCTCGAGCGGACGGTACAGGGAACCCGGGGAGCTGTTTTTT. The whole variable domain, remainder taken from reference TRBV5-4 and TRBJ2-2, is ETGVTQSPTHLIKTRGQQVTLRCSSQSGHNTVSWYQQALGQGPQFIFQYYREEENGRGNFPPRFSGLQFPNYSSELNVNALELDDSALYLCASSSSGRYREPGELFFGEGSRLTVL.

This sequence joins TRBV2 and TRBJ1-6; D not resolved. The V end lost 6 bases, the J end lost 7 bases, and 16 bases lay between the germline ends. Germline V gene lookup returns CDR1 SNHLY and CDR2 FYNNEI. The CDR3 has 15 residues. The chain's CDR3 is CASREGPETNSPLHF. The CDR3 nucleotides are TGTGCCAGCAGAGAGGGCCCGGAGACAAATTCACCCCTCCACTTT. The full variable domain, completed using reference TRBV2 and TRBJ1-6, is EPEVTQTPSHQVTQMGQEVILRCVPISNHLYFYWYRQILGQKVEFLVSFYNNEISEKSEIFDDQFSVERPDGSNFTLKIRSTKLEDSAMYFCASREGPETNSPLHFGNGTRLTVT.

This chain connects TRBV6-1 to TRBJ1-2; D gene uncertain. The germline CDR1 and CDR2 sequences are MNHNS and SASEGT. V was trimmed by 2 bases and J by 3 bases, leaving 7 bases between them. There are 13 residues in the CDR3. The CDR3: CASSETADYGYTF. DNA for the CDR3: TGTGCCAGCAGTGAAACAGCAGACTATGGCTACACCTTC.

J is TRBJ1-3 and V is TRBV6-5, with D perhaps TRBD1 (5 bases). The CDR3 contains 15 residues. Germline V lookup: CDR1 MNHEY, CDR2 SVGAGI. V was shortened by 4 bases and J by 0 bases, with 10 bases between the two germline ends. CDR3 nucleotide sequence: TGTGCCAGCAGTTCAGGCGGGGCCTCTGGAAACACCATATATTTT. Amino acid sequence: CASSSGGASGNTIYF.

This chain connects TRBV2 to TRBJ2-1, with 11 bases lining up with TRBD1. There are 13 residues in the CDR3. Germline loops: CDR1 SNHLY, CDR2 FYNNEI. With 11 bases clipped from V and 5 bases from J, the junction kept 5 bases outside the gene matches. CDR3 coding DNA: TGTGCCGACAGGGACAGGGGGAACAATGAGCAGTTCTTC. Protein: CADRDRGNNEQFF.

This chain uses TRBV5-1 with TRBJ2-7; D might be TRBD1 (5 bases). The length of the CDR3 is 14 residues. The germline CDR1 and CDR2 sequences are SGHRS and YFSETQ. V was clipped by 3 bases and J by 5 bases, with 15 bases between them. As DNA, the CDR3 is TGCGCCAGCAGCTCGACAGCGCCGTACCACGAGCAGTACTTC. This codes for CASSSTAPYHEQYF.

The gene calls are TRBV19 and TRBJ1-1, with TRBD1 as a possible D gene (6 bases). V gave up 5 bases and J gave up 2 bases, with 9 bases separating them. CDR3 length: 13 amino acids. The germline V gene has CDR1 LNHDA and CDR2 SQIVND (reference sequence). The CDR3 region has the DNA TGTGCCAGTAGTGCCAGGGGTAACACTGAAGCTTTCTTT. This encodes CASSARGNTEAFF.

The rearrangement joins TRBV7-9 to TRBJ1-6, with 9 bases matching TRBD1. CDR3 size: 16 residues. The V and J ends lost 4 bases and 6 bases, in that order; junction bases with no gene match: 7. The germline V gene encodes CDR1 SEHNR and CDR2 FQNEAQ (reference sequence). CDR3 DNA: TGTGCCAGCAGCTCCCAGGCGGGACAGGGTAATTCACCCCTCCACTTT. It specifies CASSSQAGQGNSPLHF.

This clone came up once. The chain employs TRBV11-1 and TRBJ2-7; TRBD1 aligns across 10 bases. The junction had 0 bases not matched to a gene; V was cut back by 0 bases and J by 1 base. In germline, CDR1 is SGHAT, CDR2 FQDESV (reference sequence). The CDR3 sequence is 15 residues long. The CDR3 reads CASSLAGQGSYEQYF. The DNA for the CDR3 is TGTGCCAGCAGCTTAGCGGGACAGGGGTCCTACGAGCAGTACTTC.

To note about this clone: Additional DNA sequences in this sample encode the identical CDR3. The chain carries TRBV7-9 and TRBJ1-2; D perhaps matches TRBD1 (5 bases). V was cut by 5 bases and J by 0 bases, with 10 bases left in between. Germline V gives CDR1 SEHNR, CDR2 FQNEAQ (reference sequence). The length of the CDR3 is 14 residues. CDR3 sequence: CASSIQGTNYGYTF. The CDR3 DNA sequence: TGTGCCAGCAGCATTCAGGGTACTAACTATGGCTACACCTTC.

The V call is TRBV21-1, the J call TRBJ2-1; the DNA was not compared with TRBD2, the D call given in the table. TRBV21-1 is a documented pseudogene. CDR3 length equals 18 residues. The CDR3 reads CASNYQKASGGVYNEQFF. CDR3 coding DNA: TGTGCCAGCAACTACCAAAAGGCTAGCGGGGGGGTCTACAATGAGCAGTTCTTC.

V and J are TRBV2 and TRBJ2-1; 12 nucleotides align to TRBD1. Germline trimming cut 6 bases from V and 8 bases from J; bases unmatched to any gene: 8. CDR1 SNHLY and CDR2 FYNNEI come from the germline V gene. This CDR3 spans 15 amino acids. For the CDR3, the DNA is TGTGCCAGCAGGCTCCCGGGACAGGGGGCCTATGAGCAGTTCTTC. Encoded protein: CASRLPGQGAYEQFF.

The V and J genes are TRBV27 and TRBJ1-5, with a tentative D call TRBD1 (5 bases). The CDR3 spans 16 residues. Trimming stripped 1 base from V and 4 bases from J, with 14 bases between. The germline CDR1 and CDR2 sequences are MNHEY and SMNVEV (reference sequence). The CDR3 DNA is TGTGCCAGCAGTTTATTTTGGGGGGGGATGAATCAGCCCCAGCATTTT. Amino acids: CASSLFWGGMNQPQHF.

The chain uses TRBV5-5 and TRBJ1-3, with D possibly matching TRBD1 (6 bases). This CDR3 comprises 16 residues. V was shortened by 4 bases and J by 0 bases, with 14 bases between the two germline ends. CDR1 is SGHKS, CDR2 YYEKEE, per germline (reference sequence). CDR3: CASSPVTGNSGNTIYF. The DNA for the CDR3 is TGTGCCAGCAGCCCGGTGACAGGCAACTCTGGAAACACCATATATTTT.

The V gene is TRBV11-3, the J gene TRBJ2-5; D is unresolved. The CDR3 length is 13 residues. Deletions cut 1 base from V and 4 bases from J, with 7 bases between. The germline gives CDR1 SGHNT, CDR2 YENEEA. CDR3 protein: CASSLGTRETQYF. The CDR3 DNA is TGTGCCAGCAGCTTAGGCACTCGAGAGACCCAGTACTTC.

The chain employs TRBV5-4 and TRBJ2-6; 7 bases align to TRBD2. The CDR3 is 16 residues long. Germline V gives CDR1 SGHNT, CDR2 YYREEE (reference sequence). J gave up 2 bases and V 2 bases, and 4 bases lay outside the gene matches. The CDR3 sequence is CASSLFGGAGANVLTF. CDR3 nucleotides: TGTGCCAGCAGCTTATTTGGGGGGGCTGGGGCCAACGTCCTGACTTTC.

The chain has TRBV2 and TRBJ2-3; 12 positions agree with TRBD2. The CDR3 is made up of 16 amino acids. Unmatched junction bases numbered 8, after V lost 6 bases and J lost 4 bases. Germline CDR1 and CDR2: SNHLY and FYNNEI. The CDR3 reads CASRGLTSGGSDTQYF. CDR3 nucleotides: TGTGCCAGCAGGGGACTGACTAGCGGGGGATCAGATACGCAGTATTTT.

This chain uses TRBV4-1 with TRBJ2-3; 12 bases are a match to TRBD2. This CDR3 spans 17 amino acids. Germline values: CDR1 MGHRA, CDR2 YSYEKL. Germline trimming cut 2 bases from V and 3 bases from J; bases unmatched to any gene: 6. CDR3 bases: TGCGCCAGCAGCCAATTACTAGCGGGGGGTGGTACAGATACGCAGTATTTT. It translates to CASSQLLAGGGTDTQYF.